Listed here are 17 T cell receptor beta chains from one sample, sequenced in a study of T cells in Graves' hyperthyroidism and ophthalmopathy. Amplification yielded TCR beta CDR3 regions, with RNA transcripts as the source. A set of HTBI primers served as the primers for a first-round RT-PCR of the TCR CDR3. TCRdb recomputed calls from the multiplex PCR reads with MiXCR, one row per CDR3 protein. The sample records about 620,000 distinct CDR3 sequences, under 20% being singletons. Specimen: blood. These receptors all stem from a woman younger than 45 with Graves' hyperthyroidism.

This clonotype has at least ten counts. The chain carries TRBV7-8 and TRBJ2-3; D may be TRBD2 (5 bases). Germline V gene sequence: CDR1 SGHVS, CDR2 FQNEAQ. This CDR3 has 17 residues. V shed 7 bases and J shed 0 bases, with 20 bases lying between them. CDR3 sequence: CASNNLLGRRSTDTQYF. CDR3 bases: TGTGCCAGCAACAATCTTTTGGGCCGGAGGAGCACAGATACGCAGTATTTT.

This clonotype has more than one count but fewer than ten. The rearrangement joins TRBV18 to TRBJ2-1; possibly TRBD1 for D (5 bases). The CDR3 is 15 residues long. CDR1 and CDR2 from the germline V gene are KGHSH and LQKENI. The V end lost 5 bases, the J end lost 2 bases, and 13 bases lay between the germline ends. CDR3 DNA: TGTGCCAGCTCAACCAGGGTACCCCCCTACAATGAGCAGTTCTTC. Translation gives CASSTRVPPYNEQFF.

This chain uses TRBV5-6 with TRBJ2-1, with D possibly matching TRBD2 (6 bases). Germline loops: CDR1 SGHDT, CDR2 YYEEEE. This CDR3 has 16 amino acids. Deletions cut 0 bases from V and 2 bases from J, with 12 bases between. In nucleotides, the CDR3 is TGTGCCAGCAGCTTGGCCGGCAGCGGGCCCTACAATGAGCAGTTCTTC. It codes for CASSLAGSGPYNEQFF.

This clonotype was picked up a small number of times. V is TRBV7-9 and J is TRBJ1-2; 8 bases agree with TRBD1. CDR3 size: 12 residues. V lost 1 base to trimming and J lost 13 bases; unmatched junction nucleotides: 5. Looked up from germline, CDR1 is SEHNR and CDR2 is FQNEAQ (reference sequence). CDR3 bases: TGTGCCAGCAGCTTAGTCCAGGGGGCCGCCACCTTC. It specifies CASSLVQGAATF.

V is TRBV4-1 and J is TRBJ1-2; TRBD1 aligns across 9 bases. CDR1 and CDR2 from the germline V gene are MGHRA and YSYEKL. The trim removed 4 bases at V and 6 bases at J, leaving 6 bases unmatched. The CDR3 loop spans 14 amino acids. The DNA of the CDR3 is TGCGCCAGCAGCCCTACAGGGGGCTTAAATGGCTACACCTTC. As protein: CASSPTGGLNGYTF.

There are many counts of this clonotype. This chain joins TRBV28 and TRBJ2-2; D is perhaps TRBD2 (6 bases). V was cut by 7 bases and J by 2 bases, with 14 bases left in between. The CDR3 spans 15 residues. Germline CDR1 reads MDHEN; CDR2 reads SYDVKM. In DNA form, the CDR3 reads TGTGCCAGCAAACGGGACTCCCTAAACACCGGGGAGCTGTTTTTT. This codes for CASKRDSLNTGELFF. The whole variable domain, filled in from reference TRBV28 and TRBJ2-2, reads DVKVTQSSRYLVKRTGEKVFLECVQDMDHENMFWYRQDPGLGLRLIYFSYDVKMKEKGDIPEGYSVSREKKERFSLILESASTNQTSMYLCASKRDSLNTGELFFGEGSRLTVL.

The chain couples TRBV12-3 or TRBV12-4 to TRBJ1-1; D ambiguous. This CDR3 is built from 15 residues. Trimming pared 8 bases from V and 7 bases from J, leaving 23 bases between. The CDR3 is CASGRRGQVVIEAFF. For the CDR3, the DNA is TGTGCCAGCGGTCGCCGAGGGCAGGTAGTTATTGAAGCTTTCTTT.

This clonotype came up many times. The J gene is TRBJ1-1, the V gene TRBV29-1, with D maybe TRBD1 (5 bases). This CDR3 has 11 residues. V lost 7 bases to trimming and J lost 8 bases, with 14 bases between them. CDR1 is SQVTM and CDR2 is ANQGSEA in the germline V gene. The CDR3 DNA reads TGCAGCGCTGAGACAGAAATCGAAGCTTTCTTT. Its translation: CSAETEIEAFF.

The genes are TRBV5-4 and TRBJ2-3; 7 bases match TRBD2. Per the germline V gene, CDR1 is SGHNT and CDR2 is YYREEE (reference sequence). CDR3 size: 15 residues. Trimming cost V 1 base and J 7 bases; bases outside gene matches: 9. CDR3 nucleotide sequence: TGTGCCAGCAGCTTGTTGATAAGCGGGACCTATACGCAGTATTTT. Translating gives CASSLLISGTYTQYF.

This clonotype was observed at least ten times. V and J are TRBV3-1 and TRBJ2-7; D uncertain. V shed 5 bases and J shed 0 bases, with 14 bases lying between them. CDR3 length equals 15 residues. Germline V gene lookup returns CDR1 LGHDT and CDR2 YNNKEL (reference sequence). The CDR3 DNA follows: TGTGCCAGCAGCGGGCAGGAAGACATCTCCTACGAGCAGTACTTC. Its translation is CASSGQEDISYEQYF.

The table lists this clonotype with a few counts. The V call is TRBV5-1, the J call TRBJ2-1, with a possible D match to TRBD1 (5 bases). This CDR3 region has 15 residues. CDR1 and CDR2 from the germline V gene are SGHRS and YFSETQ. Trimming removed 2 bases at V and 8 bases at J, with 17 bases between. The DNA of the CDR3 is TGCGCCAGCAGCTTAACCGGGCAGGGTGTCGATGAGCAGTTCTTC. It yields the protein CASSLTGQGVDEQFF.

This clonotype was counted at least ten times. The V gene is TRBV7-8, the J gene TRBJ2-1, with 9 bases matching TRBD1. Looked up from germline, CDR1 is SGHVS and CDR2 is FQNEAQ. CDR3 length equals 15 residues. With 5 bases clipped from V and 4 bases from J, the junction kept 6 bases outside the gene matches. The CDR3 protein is CASSPPGTGYNEQFF. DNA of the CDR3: TGTGCCAGCAGCCCCCCCGGGACAGGGTACAATGAGCAGTTCTTC.

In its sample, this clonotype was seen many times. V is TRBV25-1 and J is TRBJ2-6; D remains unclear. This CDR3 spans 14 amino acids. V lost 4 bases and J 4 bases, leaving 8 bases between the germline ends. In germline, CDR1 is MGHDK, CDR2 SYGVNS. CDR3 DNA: TGTGCCAGCAGTGGGGGAAGAGGGGCCAACGTCCTGACTTTC. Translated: CASSGGRGANVLTF.

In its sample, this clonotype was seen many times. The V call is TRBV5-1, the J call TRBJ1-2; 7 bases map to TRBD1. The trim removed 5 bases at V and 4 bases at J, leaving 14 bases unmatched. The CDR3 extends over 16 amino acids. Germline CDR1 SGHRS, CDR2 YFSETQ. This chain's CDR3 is CASSPARTGPGYGYTF. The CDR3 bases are TGCGCCAGCAGTCCGGCCCGGACAGGTCCGGGCTATGGCTACACCTTC.

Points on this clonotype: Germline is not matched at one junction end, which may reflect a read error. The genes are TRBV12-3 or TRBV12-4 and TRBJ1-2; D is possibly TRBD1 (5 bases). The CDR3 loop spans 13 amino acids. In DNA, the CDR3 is TGTGCCAACAGTCCGAGGGGTAACTATGGCTACACCTTC. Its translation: CANSPRGNYGYTF.

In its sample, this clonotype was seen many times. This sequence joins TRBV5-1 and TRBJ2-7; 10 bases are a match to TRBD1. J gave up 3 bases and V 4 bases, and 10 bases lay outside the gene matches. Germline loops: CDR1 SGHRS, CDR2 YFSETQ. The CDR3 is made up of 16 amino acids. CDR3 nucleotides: TGCGCCAGCAGCCGATCGGGACAGGGGAACTTCTACGAGCAGTACTTC. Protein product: CASSRSGQGNFYEQYF.

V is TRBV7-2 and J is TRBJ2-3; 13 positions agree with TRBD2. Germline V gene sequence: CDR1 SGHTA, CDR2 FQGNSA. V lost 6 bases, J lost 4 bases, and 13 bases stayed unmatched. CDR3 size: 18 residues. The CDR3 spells CASSSSHWTSGSSDTQYF. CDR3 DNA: TGTGCCAGCAGTTCTTCCCATTGGACTAGCGGGAGTTCAGATACGCAGTATTTT.